The 28 T cell receptor beta chains in this list originate from one sample, sequenced in a study of tissue T cells after allogeneic stem cell transplantation. TCRdb keeps only in-frame clones here, not all; method: immunoSEQ multiplex PCR. The table records some 43,000 clones, roughly 92% of them present only once. This material consisted of blood, taken before transplantation. The receptors originated from a woman between 35 and 70 years old who later had graft-versus-host disease after an allogeneic stem cell transplant.

This clone was seen a single time. The rearrangement uses TRBV28 and TRBJ2-1; D is ambiguous. Deletions cut 2 bases from V and 3 bases from J, with 14 bases between. The CDR3 loop spans 16 amino acids. CDR1 is MDHEN, CDR2 SYDVKM, per germline. The CDR3 nucleotides are TGTGCCAGCAGTTTACCCGGCAACCTCGGCTACAATGAGCAGTTCTTC. This codes for CASSLPGNLGYNEQFF.

Notes on this clone: The junction differs from germline at one of its ends, possibly a read error. This rearrangement joins TRBV29-1 to TRBJ1-2, with a tentative D call TRBD1 (5 bases). This CDR3 spans 9 amino acids. The germline gives CDR1 SQVTM, CDR2 ANQGSEA. CDR3 in DNA: TGCAGCGTTGTGGAGGGGAGACCCTTC. Its protein is CSVVEGRPF.

The chain employs TRBV7-6 and TRBJ2-1; the match to TRBD2 covers 15 bases. Germline CDR1 SGHVS, CDR2 FNYEAQ. V was clipped by 5 bases and J by 4 bases; unmatched bases: 6. The CDR3 loop spans 17 amino acids. The CDR3 loop is CASSRQGLAGGYNEQFF. The CDR3 DNA is TGTGCCAGCAGCCGCCAGGGACTAGCGGGAGGATACAATGAGCAGTTCTTC.

J is TRBJ2-5 and V is TRBV10-3; 9 bases are shared with TRBD2. From germline, CDR1 is ENHRY and CDR2 SYGVKD. V lost 0 bases and J lost 5; bases outside the gene matches: 10. This CDR3 comprises 17 residues. The chain's CDR3 is CAISESIGGRASETQYF. The DNA of the CDR3 is TGTGCCATCAGTGAGTCGATCGGCGGGAGGGCCTCGGAGACCCAGTACTTC.

The J gene is TRBJ2-7, the V gene TRBV6-5; D perhaps matches TRBD2 (5 bases). Germline V gives CDR1 MNHEY, CDR2 SVGAGI. Trimming removed 1 base at V and 4 bases at J, with 11 bases between. This CDR3 comprises 14 residues. CDR3 region: CASSYFPSKYEQYF. Here the CDR3 DNA reads TGTGCCAGCAGTTACTTTCCTAGCAAGTACGAGCAGTACTTC.

The chain recombines TRBV4-1 with TRBJ2-1, with D unresolved. Trimming shortened V by 0 bases and J by 3 bases, and 6 bases separated the two germline ends. CDR1 is MGHRA, CDR2 YSYEKL, per germline. The CDR3 is 14 amino acids. CDR3 sequence (DNA): TGCGCCAGCAGCCAAGATTGGAGCTACAATGAGCAGTTCTTC. Protein product: CASSQDWSYNEQFF.

This chain uses TRBV7-9 with TRBJ2-1, with 11 bases aligning to TRBD2. Germline V gene lookup returns CDR1 SEHNR and CDR2 FQNEAQ (reference sequence). The CDR3 is 15 amino acids. With 2 bases clipped from V and 4 bases from J, the junction kept 1 base outside the gene matches. The CDR3 nucleotides are TGTGCCAGCAGCTTATTAGCGGGAGGGTACAATGAGCAGTTCTTC. Its translation: CASSLLAGGYNEQFF.

The count of this clone is one. V and J are TRBV5-4 and TRBJ2-7; D may be TRBD1 or TRBD2 (5 bases each). The V end was cut by 0 bases, the J end by 3 bases, with 10 bases between. The CDR3 extends over 14 amino acids. CDR1 SGHNT and CDR2 YYREEE come from the germline V gene (reference sequence). CDR3 bases: TGTGCCAGCAGCTTGGGAGGGACCCTCTACGAGCAGTACTTC. Translating it yields CASSLGGTLYEQYF.

This clone was observed a single time. The chain combines TRBV29-1 with TRBJ2-1, with 11 positions matching TRBD1. The CDR3 spans 14 residues. Germline CDR1 SQVTM, CDR2 ANQGSEA. V lost 7 bases, J lost 7 bases, and 9 bases stayed unmatched. The CDR3 nucleotides are TGCAGCGCCTCTCCCGGGACAGGGGGGAATGAGCAGTTCTTC. Translating it yields CSASPGTGGNEQFF.

The chain is built from TRBV29-1 and TRBJ2-1; tentatively, D is TRBD1 (5 bases). V shed 5 bases and J shed 5 bases, with 13 bases lying between them. This CDR3 region has 13 residues. In germline, CDR1 is SQVTM, CDR2 ANQGSEA. The chain's CDR3 is CSVTWTRDNEQFF. In DNA, the CDR3 is TGCAGCGTTACGTGGACCAGGGACAATGAGCAGTTCTTC.

The V call is TRBV7-9, the J call TRBJ2-7, with TRBD1 identical over 9 bases. The J segment lost 2 bases and the V segment lost 7 bases, leaving 12 bases of the junction unmatched. CDR1 and CDR2 from the germline V gene are SEHNR and FQNEAQ (reference sequence). This CDR3 comprises 16 residues. CDR3 amino acids: CASTPVPGQGTYEQYF. The CDR3 DNA reads as TGTGCCAGCACCCCGGTACCGGGACAGGGTACCTACGAGCAGTACTTC.

The rearrangement links TRBV6-1 to TRBJ1-5; D is undetermined. Trimming removed 1 base at V and 3 bases at J, with 10 bases between. The length of the CDR3 is 15 residues. Germline V gene data show CDR1 as MNHNS and CDR2 as SASEGT. In DNA form, the CDR3 reads TGTGCCAGCAGTGAAGTCTTGGGAGACAATCAGCCCCAGCATTTT. The encoded protein is CASSEVLGDNQPQHF.

The CDR3 DNA reads TGTGCCTGGAGTGAGGGGGCGCACACTGAAGCTTTCTTT. This translates into CAWSEGAHTEAFF. V gene TRBV30 combines with J gene TRBJ1-1, with TRBD1 matching over 7 bases. The germline V gene encodes CDR1 GTSNPN and CDR2 SVGIG (reference sequence). The J segment lost 3 bases and the V segment lost 1 base, leaving 2 bases of the junction unmatched. CDR3 size: 13 residues.

V gene TRBV2 combines with J gene TRBJ1-3; 7 nucleotides match TRBD1. The CDR3 is 16 residues long. With 6 bases clipped from V and 0 bases from J, the junction kept 8 bases outside the gene matches. The V gene's germline CDR1 is SNHLY and CDR2 FYNNEI. Here the CDR3 DNA reads TGTGCCAGCAGCGAACAGGGGCTATTCTCTGGAAACACCATATATTTT. Protein: CASSEQGLFSGNTIYF.

This clone was seen only once. The CDR3 DNA reads as TGTGCCAGTAGTAGGAACAATCAGCCCCAGCATTTT. Translating gives CASSRNNQPQHF. This rearrangement joins TRBV19 to TRBJ1-5; D is unresolved. Trimming took off 4 bases at V and 3 bases at J, with 4 bases between the two ends. This CDR3 has 12 residues. Germline CDR1 is LNHDA and CDR2 is SQIVND (reference sequence).

CDR3 protein: CAWSVRIGAKDTQYF. Here the CDR3 DNA reads TGTGCCTGGAGTGTAAGGATCGGGGCAAAAGATACGCAGTATTTT. The chain recombines TRBV30 with TRBJ2-3; D is tentatively TRBD1 or TRBD2 (5 bases each). There are 15 residues in the CDR3. CDR1 is GTSNPN, CDR2 SVGIG, per germline (reference sequence). Trimming took 0 bases from V and 5 from J, leaving 15 bases between them.

This chain joins TRBV28 and TRBJ1-6, with TRBD1 matching 9 bases. The CDR3 has 22 residues. CDR1 MDHEN and CDR2 SYDVKM come from the germline V gene. V shed 6 bases and J 4 bases; nucleotides not matched to a gene: 25. CDR3 region: CASRFLGYAGTGSLGYNSPLHF. The DNA of the CDR3 is TGTGCCAGCAGATTTCTCGGTTACGCCGGGACAGGGTCGTTGGGGTATAATTCACCCCTCCACTTT.

The V and J genes are TRBV6-6 and TRBJ1-4; no clear D. Trimming removed 6 bases at V and 4 bases at J, with 9 bases between. Germline V gives CDR1 MNHNY, CDR2 SVGAGI (reference sequence). The CDR3 sequence is 13 residues long. The CDR3 region is CASRRALNEKLFF. The CDR3 DNA reads TGTGCCAGCAGAAGGGCCCTTAATGAAAAACTGTTTTTT.

The rearrangement links TRBV3-1 (or the pseudogene TRBV3-2) to TRBJ1-4, with TRBD1 as a possible D gene (5 bases). The CDR3 spans 11 residues. The germline V gene encodes CDR1 LGHDT and CDR2 YNNKEL (reference sequence). Between the trimmed V and J ends, which lost 8 bases and 14 bases, there was a span of 15 bases. The CDR3 DNA sequence: TGTGCCAGCGGGACCTACCGTGGTCTGTTTTTT. Residues: CASGTYRGLFF.

The chain recombines TRBV7-9 with TRBJ2-7; TRBD1 agrees at 10 bases. Germline V gene sequence: CDR1 SEHNR, CDR2 FQNEAQ (reference sequence). Trimming took 4 bases from V and 5 from J; bases not matched to a gene: 20. This CDR3 has 19 residues. The CDR3 is CASSSKTWGQGISSNEQYF. As DNA, the CDR3 is TGTGCCAGCAGCTCTAAAACTTGGGGACAGGGGATATCGAGTAACGAGCAGTACTTC. The full variable domain, its missing parts supplied by reference TRBV7-9 and TRBJ2-7, is DTGVSQNPRHKITKRGQNVTFRCDPISEHNRLYWYRQTLGQGPEFLTYFQNEAQLEKSRLLSDRFSAERPKGSFSTLEIQRTEQGDSAMYLCASSSKTWGQGISSNEQYFGPGTRLTVT.

The chain uses TRBV7-2 and TRBJ2-7; 7 bases are a match to TRBD1. Trimming at V came to 4 bases and at J to 4 bases, leaving 7 bases not matched to a gene. CDR1 SGHTA and CDR2 FQGNSA come from the germline V gene. The CDR3 sequence is 14 residues long. Here the CDR3 reads CASSSTGVKYEQYF. In nucleotides, the CDR3 is TGTGCCAGCAGCTCAACAGGGGTGAAGTACGAGCAGTACTTC.

The chain joins TRBV7-2 to TRBJ1-1; weak D call: TRBD1 (6 bases). The germline gives CDR1 SGHTA, CDR2 FQGNSA. V was shortened by 5 bases and J by 0 bases, with 10 bases between the two germline ends. The CDR3 length is 14 residues. The CDR3 DNA sequence: TGTGCCAGCAGCCCCCCAGGGGTGAACACTGAAGCTTTCTTT. Residues: CASSPPGVNTEAFF.

The V and J genes are TRBV4-3 and TRBJ1-2; TRBD1 might be the D (6 bases). Germline CDR1 and CDR2: LGHNA and YSLEER. The CDR3 length is 14 residues. V was trimmed by 5 bases and J by 5 bases, leaving 15 bases between them. DNA for the CDR3: TGCGCCAGCAGCTTGTCCGGGGGCGCTTATGGCTACACCTTC. Translation: CASSLSGGAYGYTF.

The genes are TRBV29-1 and TRBJ1-6; TRBD1 matches 8 bases. V was pared by 0 bases and J by 9 bases, with 7 bases of the junction left unmatched. This CDR3 contains 15 residues. Germline CDR1 reads SQVTM; CDR2 reads ANQGSEA. Here the CDR3 reads CSVEDPDRVGSPLHF. The DNA of the CDR3 is TGCAGCGTTGAAGATCCGGACAGGGTTGGTTCACCCCTCCACTTT. Variable domain in full (rest from reference TRBV29-1 and TRBJ1-6): SAVISQKPSRDICQRGTSLTIQCQVDSQVTMMFWYRQQPGQSLTLIATANQGSEATYESGFVIDKFPISRPNLTFSTLTVSNMSPEDSSIYLCSVEDPDRVGSPLHFGNGTRLTVT.

The chain combines TRBV7-2 with TRBJ1-6; D not resolved. Germline V gene lookup returns CDR1 SGHTA and CDR2 FQGNSA. The CDR3 length is 17 residues. The V end lost 7 bases, the J end lost 0 bases, and 16 bases lay between the germline ends. This CDR3 reads CASTPAVRSSYNSPLHF. In DNA form, the CDR3 reads TGTGCCAGCACCCCGGCGGTGAGGAGCTCCTATAATTCACCCCTCCACTTT.

V usage is TRBV7-2 and J usage is TRBJ2-5; 10 nucleotides align to TRBD2. The CDR3 spans 18 residues. Germline V gene sequence: CDR1 SGHTA, CDR2 FQGNSA. V dropped 5 bases and J dropped 3; count of bases not matched to a gene: 15. For the CDR3, the DNA is TGTGCCAGCAGCCTGGGACTAGCGACCTTTTGGGGAAAAGAGACCCAGTACTTC. Encoded protein: CASSLGLATFWGKETQYF.

Written as DNA, the CDR3 is TGTGCCAGCAGTGAAGACTGGCTAGCAGGCGGCAATGAGCAGTTCTTC. As protein: CASSEDWLAGGNEQFF. The rearrangement uses TRBV2 and TRBJ2-1; perhaps TRBD2 as D (5 bases). The germline V gene has CDR1 SNHLY and CDR2 FYNNEI. The V and J ends lost 1 base and 6 bases respectively, with 16 bases between them. This CDR3 is built from 16 residues.

The V gene is TRBV19, the J gene TRBJ2-1, with 12 nucleotides matching TRBD2. CDR3 length: 19 residues. CDR1 is LNHDA and CDR2 is SQIVND in the germline V gene (reference sequence). V was clipped by 6 bases and J by 3 bases; unmatched bases: 15. For the CDR3, the DNA is TGTGCCAGTAGCAAAAATAGACTAGCGGGAGTCGGCGACTACAATGAGCAGTTCTTC. The encoded protein is CASSKNRLAGVGDYNEQFF.